This T cell receptor (beta chain) is drawn from a study of cytomegalovirus exposure and HLA in healthy donors (dated by TCRdb to about 2017). About the investigation overall: An earlier analysis of several hundred of the donors reported roughly 300 Gb of sequence data and 117 million unique TCR beta sequences obtained from some 170 million T cells. An early release that covered about 600 HLA-typed donors contained about 290 gigabases of sequencing data and around 85 million unique TCR sequences. Of the approximately 400 genotyped donors, approximately 83% fell in the genetic ancestry cluster associated with self-reported Caucasian donors. The aim of the study was to test whether cataloging public T cell receptors could identify signatures of past pathogen exposure. Using immunosequencing, the study profiled T cell repertoires from fewer than 850 subjects and related those repertoires to cytomegalovirus serostatus. Besides the first cohort of around 670 subjects, a separate validation cohort made up of 95 to 150 different subjects was used. High-throughput TCR immunosequencing, statistical association of individual TCRs with disease status, and machine learning were combined to predict cytomegalovirus infection status. A later analysis re-examined previously published TCR beta repertoires from about 670 donors and added high-resolution HLA genotyping to investigate patterns of TCR occurrence. In the later analysis, no new phenotypic data were used to find candidate immune exposures; instead, reliance was placed on TCR beta sequences and their occurrence across donors. An earlier analysis of 587 of the donors used high-throughput TCR beta sequencing to judge whether each TCR beta V gene segment behaved as functional or pseudogenic. Donor age, sex, ethnicity and CMV serostatus were compiled together with the repertoire data. Genome-wide SNP genotypes for about 65% of the 666 donors were used in a later genetic analysis, which treated that subset as a discovery cohort. Every discovery cohort repertoire had been produced on one sequencing platform. HLA typing covered class I and class II loci at four-digit resolution. The number of typed donors differed by locus: 629-630 for A, B, C, DRB1 and DQB1; about 520 for DQA1; 606 for DPA1; and some 450 for DPB1. Four to six DR-DQ haplotypes were handled as single units for association and clustering, since linkage in the cohort was strong. On average, over 200,000 unique TCR beta nucleotide sequences were sequenced per donor among roughly 430 genotyped donors of the cohort, with about 19% of those sequences being non-productive.

What the study reported, not specific to this receptor: Most TCR sequences were seen in very few donors, while some public TCRs were found in many individuals. In a later analysis, most CMV-associated TCR beta chains were found to appear HLA-restricted, with HLA associations seemingly driven largely by CMV exposure. The authors suggested that the approach could potentially be generalized to other disease states and immunological phenotypes. The classifier was reported to diagnose cytomegalovirus status with high specificity and sensitivity in both the original and validation cohorts. In a later analysis, TCR association rates were found to vary across HLA loci, with the most associated TCRs seen for DRB1 alleles and the fewest for HLA-C alleles. Broadly in line with IMGT annotations, most TCR beta V segments showed up in productive rearrangements about 87% or about 30% of the time in an earlier analysis of about 500 of the donors. According to a later genetic analysis, donors in an Asian-associated ancestry cluster had fewer N-insertions in productive TCRs than the approximately 690-donor mean. A later analysis reported that several top co-occurrence clusters appeared linked to parvovirus B19, influenza, CMV and Epstein-Barr virus. V-gene and J-gene trimming of TCR beta chains was associated with a missense DCLRE1C variant in a later genetic analysis, and the association was replicated in an independent cohort. In a later analysis, HLA-associated TCR beta chains showed more clonal expansion and lower generation probabilities than non-associated chains that were equally common. The study listed 150 to 200 TCR beta chains as associated with cytomegalovirus. The presence/absence analyses assumed that sequencing depth was roughly uniform across donors, and that assumption may not be true. When HLA alleles, especially DR and DQ, strongly co-occurred, attributing TCR associations to individual alleles was difficult. Some IMGT-functional V segments, including TRBV6-2 and TRBV6-3, could not be distinguished by the 87-base-pair reads and were therefore excluded. The sequencing pipeline was judged likely to have produced a cluster of highly shared sequence variants as a technical artifact. Correlated functional status among segregating V segments might be attributable to linkage disequilibrium, but an unknown experimental factor could not be ruled out. Because HLA typing was missing for some donors at each locus, association tests included only the typed subset. A further reported finding was that TCR beta sequences accurately predicted the HLA-A and HLA-B alleles for most subjects in the first cohort. In vitro tests confirmed that a few of the cytomegalovirus-associated TCR beta chains recognize cytomegalovirus antigens. For the cohort, immune exposure information was limited to CMV serostatus. Because counts were too low, more than 15 rarely observed V segments, including chromosome 9 orphons, were excluded from the earlier analysis of around 590 of the donors. In a later analysis, about 17,000 TCR beta sequences were associated with specific HLA alleles at a false discovery rate of 0.05. In this cohort, only TCR beta chains were sequenced, and detectable features were limited by the absence of alpha or paired-chain data.

The germline V end is reduced by 3 bases and the J end by 6 bases; junction bases left unmatched: 3. CDR1 and CDR2 were assigned from the germline V gene (reference sequence) as GTSNPN and SVGIG. The CDR3 has 12 amino acids, counting the end cysteine and phenylalanine. Only the CDR3 DNA is retained, 36 bases long and in frame from the first base. The cohort was made up of 500 to 850 healthy bone marrow donors. All cohort members were sampled while nominally healthy, although unrecorded immune exposures were likely present. The donor was CMV seronegative and belonged to the group of 352 seronegative cohort members. Every donor gave a peripheral blood sample, and the peripheral blood mononuclear cells from that sample were used for TCR beta sequencing. The Qiagen DNeasy Blood Extraction Kit was used to extract genomic DNA from the blood cell samples. Library preparation used the immunoSEQ multiplex PCR assay. A mixture of 60 forward primers for TCR Vbeta segments and 13 reverse primers for TCR Jbeta segments was used in the multiplex PCR. Amplification of the CDR3 region of rearranged TCR beta genes was performed with a multiplex PCR assay on genomic DNA. The amplified TCR beta libraries were sequenced on the Illumina HiSeq System as 87-base-pair reads. As for how the authors treated the data: Across the roughly 640 repertoires, a later analysis counted 80 million or so unique TCR beta chains, some 11 million of which were shared by at least two donors. Raw reads were error-corrected and collapsed into unique sequences with a nearest-neighbor algorithm that merged closely related sequences to remove PCR and sequencing errors. CDR3 sequences were aligned to IMGT reference sequences to assign V, D and J gene segments. For a sequence to be retained, a match of at least six nucleotides to both a V gene segment and a J gene segment was required. A rearrangement counted as productive if the CDR3 had no stop codons and remained in frame with V and J, and every other rearrangement counted as non-productive. Following IMGT convention, CDR3 was defined as the stretch from the second conserved V-encoded cysteine up to the conserved J-encoded phenylalanine. The earlier analysis of some 550 of the donors excluded any sequence lacking an unambiguous match to a single V gene segment. In an earlier analysis of 587 of the donors, V segments were called functional above 56.7% productive rearrangements and were called segregating when the between-donor standard deviation exceeded 5%. A statistical classification framework was built to diagnose cytomegalovirus status from the catalog of TCR beta chain sequences. A later analysis assigned V and J genes by comparing TCR nucleotide sequences with IMGT/GENE-DB human TR gene sequences. The TCRdist pipeline was used in a later analysis to assign CDR3 sequences and most-parsimonious VDJ recombination scenarios. In a later analysis, each TCR beta chain was defined by its CDR3 amino acid sequence together with its V-gene family, and reads lacking a unique V-gene family were excluded. A later analysis removed roughly 590 highly shared, low-generation-probability nucleotide sequences to deal with suspected cross-contamination and a sequencing artifact. In a later analysis, a clonal expansion index was calculated for each public chain from normalized within-repertoire ranks of inferred template counts. Generation probabilities in a later analysis came from a VDJ recombination model fitted to out-of-frame rearrangements, and those results were checked against IGoR. In a later analysis, hypergeometric tests were used to score TCR-TCR, TCR-HLA and TCR-CMV co-occurrence, with a repertoire-size bias correction applied to TCR pairs. To estimate false discovery rates, a later analysis permuted the HLA or CMV assignments 20 times. A later analysis grouped co-occurring TCRs with DBSCAN, adding TCRdist sequence similarity when clustering within HLA-allele-positive subsets. For co-occurrence clustering, repertoires with fewer than 30,000 or more than 120,000 public chains were excluded, along with roughly 5 repertoires with anomalous nucleotide sharing. The immuneACCESS repertoire file appears here via TCRdb, limited to in-frame rearrangements. These files lack a portion of the clones; in checked studies, under half of the deficit traces to unresolved V genes, and the cause of the others is not known. The V and J calls and clone size come from that table; D and trimming were worked out from the DNA. The sample's records list 150,000 to 200,000 clones. Approximately 6.9% of the sample is held by the ten biggest clonotypes.

Concerning this clone itself: Its antigen is not yet known.

The V gene is TRBV30 and the J gene is TRBJ1-2, and 8 junction bases match TRBD1. The origin of this receptor is a man aged 25 to 40 in good health and CMV-seronegative. The sample taken for sequencing was PBMCs. The CDR3 here reads CAWSQTGDGYTF. The nucleotides are TGTGCCTGGAGCCAGACAGGGGATGGCTACACCTTC.